The rows below give T cell receptor beta chains drawn from one sample of a study of high-grade serous ovarian cancer treatment subgroups. The table came from immunoSEQ multiplex PCR; TCRdb's copy has only in-frame clones and leaves some out. The table has some 2,400 clones, roughly 75% seen once. Sequences were obtained from tumor tissue. The source of these receptors is a human donor with high-grade serous ovarian cancer. CDR3s include the opening cysteine and the closing phenylalanine or tryptophan. Fields, in order: D gene, clone size, J gene, V gene, CDR3 protein, CDR3 DNA. A D gene is named only where the DNA matches it firmly. The listing skips clone size in some rows; elsewhere it reads once, few, many or a size class.

>TRBD1|.|TRBJ1-1|TRBV11-2
CASSLGGQGRSEAFF
TGTGCCAGCAGCTTAGGGGGACAGGGGAGGAGTGAAGCTTTCTTT
>.|few|TRBJ1-4|TRBV19
CASGKGRNNEKLFF
TGTGCCAGTGGGAAGGGACGGAATAATGAAAAACTGTTTTTT
>.|.|TRBJ1-4|TRBV5-4
CASSRGRVRTNEKLFF
TGTGCCAGCAGCCGAGGGAGGGTCAGAACTAATGAAAAACTGTTTTTT
>.|.|TRBJ2-3|TRBV5-1
CASSSGIVADTQYF
TGCGCCAGCAGCTCAGGGATCGTAGCAGATACGCAGTATTTT
>TRBD2|.|TRBJ2-3|TRBV7-9
CASSLVGLAGYTDTQYF
TGTGCCAGCAGCTTAGTTGGACTAGCGGGGTACACAGATACGCAGTATTTT
>.|.|TRBJ2-3|TRBV29-1
CSVGSLGGVDTQYF
TGCAGCGTTGGCTCTTTGGGGGGTGTGGATACGCAGTATTTT
>TRBD2|.|TRBJ2-5|TRBV11-3
CASSSPPGLADQETQYF
TGTGCCAGCAGCAGCCCCCCGGGACTAGCGGACCAAGAGACCCAGTACTTC
>TRBD2|.|TRBJ2-5|TRBV4-2
CASSQSGGAGETQYF
TGTGCCAGCAGCCAGAGCGGGGGGGCCGGGGAGACCCAGTACTTC
>.|few|TRBJ1-2|TRBV6-6
CASSYSTRGNYGYTF
TGTGCCAGCAGTTACTCCACAAGAGGAAACTATGGCTACACCTTC
>TRBD1|.|TRBJ1-2|TRBV4-3
CASSQDEFRQGTNYGYTF
TGCGCCAGCAGCCAAGATGAGTTCCGACAGGGAACTAACTATGGCTACACCTTC
>.|.|TRBJ1-1|TRBV6-5
CASSQGGEAFF
TGTGCCAGCTCACAAGGGGGTGAAGCTTTCTTT
>.|.|TRBJ2-7|TRBV5-6
CASSFRQVLVEQYF
TGTGCCAGCAGCTTTCGACAGGTCCTTGTCGAGCAGTACTTC
>TRBD1|.|TRBJ2-5|TRBV5-4
CASSLGQGGGQETQYF
TGTGCCAGCAGCTTGGGACAGGGCGGCGGCCAAGAGACCCAGTACTTC
>TRBD1|.|TRBJ1-1|TRBV27
CASRQGGTEAFF
TGTGCCAGCAGACAGGGGGGCACTGAAGCTTTCTTT
>TRBD1|.|TRBJ2-4|TRBV4-2
CASSQDGDRGIRNIQYF
TGTGCCAGCAGCCAAGATGGGGACAGGGGAATTAGGAACATTCAGTACTTC
>.|.|TRBJ2-7|TRBV2
CASSEIYEQYF
TGTGCCAGCAGTGAAATTTACGAGCAGTACTTC
>.|few|TRBJ1-2|TRBV11-3
CASSPRGRAGGYTF
TGTGCCAGCAGCCCCCGGGGCAGGGCGGGGGGCTACACCTTC
>TRBD1|.|TRBJ2-7|TRBV28
CASSTLSPGTATSTYEQYF
TGTGCCAGCAGTACCCTAAGTCCCGGGACAGCCACCTCCACCTACGAGCAGTACTTC
>.|few|TRBJ1-1|TRBV6-5
CASSYSIITEAFF
TGTGCCAGCAGTTACTCGATAATCACTGAAGCTTTCTTT
>.|.|TRBJ2-7|TRBV5-4
CASSFPGRGEQYF
TGTGCCAGCAGCTTCCCGGGACGGGGCGAGCAGTACTTC
>.|.|TRBJ1-3|TRBV11-1
CASSLQGTGGNTIYF
TGTGCCAGCAGCCTCCAGGGCACAGGCGGAAACACCATATATTTT
>TRBD1|.|TRBJ2-7|TRBV19
CASRATGRSLEQYF
TGTGCCAGTAGGGCGACAGGGAGAAGCTTAGAGCAGTACTTC
>.|.|TRBJ2-7|TRBV19
CASAWGGLSYEQYF
TGTGCCAGTGCTTGGGGGGGCTTGTCCTACGAGCAGTACTTC
>TRBD1|.|TRBJ1-1|TRBV7-2
CASSTGQPNTEAFF
TGTGCCAGCAGCACGGGACAGCCGAACACTGAAGCTTTCTTT
>.|few|TRBJ1-2|TRBV10-3
CAGGSGYGYTF
TGTGCCGGGGGATCGGGCTATGGCTACACCTTC